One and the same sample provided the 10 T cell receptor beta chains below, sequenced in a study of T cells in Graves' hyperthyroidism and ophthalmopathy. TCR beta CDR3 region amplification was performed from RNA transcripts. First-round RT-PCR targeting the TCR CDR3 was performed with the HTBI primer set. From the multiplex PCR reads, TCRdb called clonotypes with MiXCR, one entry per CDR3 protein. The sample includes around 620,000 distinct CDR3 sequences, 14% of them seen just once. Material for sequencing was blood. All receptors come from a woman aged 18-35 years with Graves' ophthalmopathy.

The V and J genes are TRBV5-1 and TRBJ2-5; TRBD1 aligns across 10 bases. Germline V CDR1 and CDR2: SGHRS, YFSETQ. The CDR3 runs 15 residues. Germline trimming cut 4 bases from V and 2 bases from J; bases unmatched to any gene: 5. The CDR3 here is CASSAEDRGQETQYF. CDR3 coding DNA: TGCGCCAGCAGCGCAGAGGACAGGGGGCAAGAGACCCAGTACTTC. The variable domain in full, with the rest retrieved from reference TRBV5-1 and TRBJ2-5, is KAGVTQTPRYLIKTRGQQVTLSCSPISGHRSVSWYQQTPGQGLQFLFEYFSETQRNKGNFPGRFSGRQFSNSRSEMNVSTLELGDSALYLCASSAEDRGQETQYFGPGTRLLVL.

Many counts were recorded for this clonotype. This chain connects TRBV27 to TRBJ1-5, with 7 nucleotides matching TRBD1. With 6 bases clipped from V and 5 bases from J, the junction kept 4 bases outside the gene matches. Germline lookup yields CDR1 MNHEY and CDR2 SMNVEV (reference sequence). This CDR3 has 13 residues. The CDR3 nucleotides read TGTGCCAGCAGCCGGGACAGCGATCAGCCCCAGCATTTT. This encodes CASSRDSDQPQHF.

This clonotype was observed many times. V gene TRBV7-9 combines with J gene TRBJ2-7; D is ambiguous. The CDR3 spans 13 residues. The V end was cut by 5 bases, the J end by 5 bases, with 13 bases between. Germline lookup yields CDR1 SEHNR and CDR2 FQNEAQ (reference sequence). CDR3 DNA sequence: TGTGCCAGCAGCCCCCCTTGGGGAAACGAGCAGTACTTC. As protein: CASSPPWGNEQYF.

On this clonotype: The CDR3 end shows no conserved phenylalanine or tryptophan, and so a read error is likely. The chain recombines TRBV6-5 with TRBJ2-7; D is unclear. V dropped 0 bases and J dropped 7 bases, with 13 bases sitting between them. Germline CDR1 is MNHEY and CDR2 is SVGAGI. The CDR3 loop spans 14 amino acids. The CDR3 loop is CASSYSNLYQEQYS. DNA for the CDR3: TGTGCCAGCAGTTACTCGAATCTGTATCAAGAGCAGTACTCC.

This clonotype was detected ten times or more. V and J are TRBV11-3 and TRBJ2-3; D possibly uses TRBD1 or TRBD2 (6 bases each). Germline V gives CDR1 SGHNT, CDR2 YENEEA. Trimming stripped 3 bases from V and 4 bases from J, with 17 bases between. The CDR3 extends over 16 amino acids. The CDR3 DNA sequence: TGTGCCAGCAGCTTGAAGAGGGGGGATGTCTCAGATACGCAGTATTTT. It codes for CASSLKRGDVSDTQYF.

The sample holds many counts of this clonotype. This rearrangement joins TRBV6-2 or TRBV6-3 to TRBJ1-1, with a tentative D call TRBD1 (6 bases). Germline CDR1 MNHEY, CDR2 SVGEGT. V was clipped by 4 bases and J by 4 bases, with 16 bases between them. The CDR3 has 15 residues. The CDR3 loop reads CASSFYRVSGTEAFF. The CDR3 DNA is TGTGCCAGCAGTTTCTACAGGGTCTCCGGCACTGAAGCTTTCTTT.

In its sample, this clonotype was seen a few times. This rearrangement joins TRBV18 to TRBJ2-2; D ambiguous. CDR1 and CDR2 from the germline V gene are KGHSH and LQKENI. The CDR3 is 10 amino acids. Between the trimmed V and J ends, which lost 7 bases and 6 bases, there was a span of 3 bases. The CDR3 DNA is TGTGCCAGCTGGGCCGGGGAGCTGTTTTTT. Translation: CASWAGELFF.

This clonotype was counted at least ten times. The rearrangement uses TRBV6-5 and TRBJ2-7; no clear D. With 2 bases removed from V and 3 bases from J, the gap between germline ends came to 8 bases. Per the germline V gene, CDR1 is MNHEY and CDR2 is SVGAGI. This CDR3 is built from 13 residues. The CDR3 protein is CASSYGNFYEQYF. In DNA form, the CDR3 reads TGTGCCAGCAGTTACGGGAATTTCTACGAGCAGTACTTC.

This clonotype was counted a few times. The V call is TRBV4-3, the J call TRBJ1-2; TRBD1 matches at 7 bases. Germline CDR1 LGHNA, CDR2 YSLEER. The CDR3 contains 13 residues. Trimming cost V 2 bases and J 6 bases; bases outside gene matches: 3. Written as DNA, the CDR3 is TGCGCCAGCAGCCAACAGGGGGGGGATGGCTACACCTTC. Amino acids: CASSQQGGDGYTF.

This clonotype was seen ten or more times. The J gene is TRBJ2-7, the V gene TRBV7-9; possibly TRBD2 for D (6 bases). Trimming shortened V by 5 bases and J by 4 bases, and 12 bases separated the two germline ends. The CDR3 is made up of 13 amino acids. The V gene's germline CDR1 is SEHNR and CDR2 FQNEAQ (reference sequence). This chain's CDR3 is CASSGTSIYEQYF. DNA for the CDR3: TGTGCCAGCAGCGGAACTAGCATTTACGAGCAGTACTTC.